These 21 T cell receptor beta chains share one sample of origin, sequenced in a study of tumor and adjacent non-tumor tissue in lung cancer. The template was RNA from unsorted bulk tissue. More than 3 cm separated this lung sample from the edge of the tumor. The library came from three nested PCR rounds adapted from ARM-PCR protocols. TCRdb re-derived calls from the multiplex PCR reads in MiXCR, one entry per CDR3 protein. The sample lists some 80,000 distinct CDR3 sequences, 76% occurring once. The sequenced material came from distant non-tumor lung tissue. The receptors originated from a woman in her forties or fifties with non-small cell lung cancer.

The chain couples TRBV11-2 to TRBJ1-1; 8 bases map to TRBD1. With V trimmed by 5 bases and J by 1 base, 3 bases remained unmatched. In germline, CDR1 is SGHAT, CDR2 FQNNGV. This CDR3 is 14 amino acids long. The CDR3, as DNA: TGTGCCAGCAGCCGGGACAGGCCGAACACTGAAGCTTTCTTT. Encoded protein: CASSRDRPNTEAFF.

This clonotype was seen many times. The chain recombines TRBV12-3 or TRBV12-4 with TRBJ1-2; no clear D. This CDR3 region has 14 residues. V dropped 6 bases and J dropped 8 bases, with 19 bases sitting between them. This chain's CDR3 is CASSHRDGSGGYTF. CDR3 bases: TGTGCCAGCAGCCACAGAGATGGGTCTGGCGGCTACACCTTC.

The gene calls are TRBV11-2 and TRBJ2-1, with D hard to call. V was clipped by 7 bases and J by 8 bases, with 18 bases between them. CDR1 is SGHAT and CDR2 is FQNNGV in the germline V gene. The CDR3 runs to 14 residues. The DNA of the CDR3 is TGTGCCAGCAACTTTGGCAACGCCGACGATGAGCAGTTCTTC. Amino acid sequence: CASNFGNADDEQFF.

Worth noting for this clonotype: Since a much larger clone is just one base distant, this may be a read error. The chain links TRBV28 to TRBJ2-1; D is possibly TRBD1 (7 bases). Per germline, CDR1 MDHEN and CDR2 SYDVKM. This CDR3 spans 14 amino acids. V was cut by 5 bases and J by 8 bases, with 16 bases left in between. CDR3 loop: CASSGTEGGHEQFF. DNA of the CDR3: TGTGCCAGCAGTGGGACAGAGGGGGGACATGAGCAGTTCTTC.

The chain links TRBV12-3 or TRBV12-4 to TRBJ1-5, with unresolved D. The CDR3 has 14 amino acids. The CDR3 loop is CAGSLVDSNQPQHF. The CDR3 coding sequence is TGTGCAGGCAGTTTAGTGGATAGTAATCAGCCCCAGCATTTT.

As concerns this clonotype: The junction differs from germline at one of its ends, possibly a read error. The chain links TRBV12-3 or TRBV12-4 to TRBJ2-7; the D call may be TRBD1 or TRBD2 (5 bases each). This CDR3 is 12 amino acids long. The CDR3 DNA reads as TGTACCAGCAGTCGGGGCTCCTACGAGCGGTACTTC. It translates to CTSSRGSYERYF.

Note on this clonotype: The conserved closing phenylalanine or tryptophan is absent in this CDR3, likely reflecting a read error. The CDR3 coding sequence is TGTGCCAGCAGTTTGTTTCAGTCTAATGAAAAACTGTTTTGT. Amino acids: CASSLFQSNEKLFC. The genes are TRBV28 and TRBJ1-4; D remains unclear. The V end lost 3 bases, the J end lost 3 bases, and 8 bases lay between the germline ends. CDR1 is MDHEN, CDR2 SYDVKM, per germline. This CDR3 spans 14 amino acids.

On this clonotype: The junction does not match germline at one end; this may be a read error. CDR3 loop: CTSSDNSNTEAFF. CDR3 nucleotides: TGCACCAGCAGTGATAATTCGAACACTGAAGCTTTCTTT. V is TRBV10-2 and J is TRBJ1-1; no clear D. This CDR3 is 13 amino acids long. The germline V gene encodes CDR1 WSHSY and CDR2 SAAADI.

Comments on this clonotype: The junction differs from germline at one of its ends, possibly a read error. V and J are TRBV11-2 and TRBJ2-7, with 9 nucleotides matching TRBD1. Germline CDR1 and CDR2: SGHAT and FQNNGV. CDR3 length: 15 amino acids. CDR3 in amino acids: CTSSTGTGRTYKQYF. For the CDR3, the DNA is TGTACCAGCAGTACCGGGACAGGGCGCACCTACAAACAGTACTTC.

Of note for this clonotype: The CDR3 ends on some other residue instead of the conserved phenylalanine or tryptophan, so this is likely a read error. The rearrangement uses TRBV12-3 or TRBV12-4 and TRBJ2-1; D might be TRBD2 (5 bases). CDR3 length equals 13 residues. The CDR3 spells CVSSLGSGDEQFY. Written as DNA, the CDR3 is TGTGTCAGCAGCCTAGGGTCCGGGGATGAGCAGTTCTAC.

This clonotype was seen a single time. The CDR3 does not end in the conserved phenylalanine or tryptophan, so this is likely a read error. CDR3 amino acids: CVSSDLDSQETQYL. The CDR3 DNA sequence: TGTGTCAGCAGTGACTTGGACAGTCAAGAGACCCAGTACTTA. The chain recombines TRBV6-6 with TRBJ2-5; maybe TRBD1 (6 bases). This CDR3 comprises 14 residues. Germline V gene sequence: CDR1 MNHNY, CDR2 SVGAGI (reference sequence).

As for this clonotype: This may stem from a read error, because a much larger clone lies one nucleotide away. The CDR3 DNA follows: TGCAGTGCCCCGGAAAGGGTGGGAGGCGAGCAGCACTTC. Its translation is CSAPERVGGEQHF. This sequence joins TRBV20-1 and TRBJ2-7, with a tentative D call TRBD2 (6 bases). The CDR3 length is 13 residues. Germline V gene data show CDR1 as DFQATT and CDR2 as SNEGSKA (reference sequence).

The V call is TRBV14, the J call TRBJ2-7, with D uncertain. The length of the CDR3 is 15 residues. Per germline, CDR1 SGHDN and CDR2 FVKESK. The CDR3 DNA follows: TGTGTCAGCAGCCAAGGGCCCCACGACTCCTACGAGCAGTACGTC. Protein sequence: CVSSQGPHDSYEQYV.

A remark on this clonotype: One end of the junction does not line up with germline, which may come from a read error. The chain joins TRBV5-6 to TRBJ2-4; D is perhaps TRBD1 or TRBD2 (6 bases each). The CDR3 runs 16 residues. Germline values: CDR1 SGHDT, CDR2 YYEEEE. The CDR3 bases are TGTGCCAGCAGCGGCGGGACACTTCCTTTAAGGGGCATTCAGTATTTC. Translated: CASSGGTLPLRGIQYF.

A word on this clonotype: Germline is not matched at one junction end, which may reflect a read error. The chain employs TRBV4-1 and TRBJ2-7; 9 bases match TRBD1. CDR1 MGHRA and CDR2 YSYEKL come from the germline V gene. This CDR3 contains 15 residues. The CDR3 sequence is CASSQDLWFRDRANF. The CDR3 nucleotides read TGCGCCAGCAGCCAAGATCTGTGGTTCCGGGACAGGGCCAACTTC.

In regard to this clonotype: The germline gene is not matched at one end of the junction; a read error may be the cause. The rearrangement links TRBV12-3 or TRBV12-4 to TRBJ2-1, with TRBD2 identical over 7 bases. The CDR3 is 15 residues long. The CDR3, as DNA: TGTACCAGCGCTCGGAGCGGGACTCTTAGGAACGAGCAGTTCTTC. As protein: CTSARSGTLRNEQFF.

Worth noting for this clonotype: Because the CDR3 is missing its conserved closing phenylalanine or tryptophan, this is likely a read error. The chain joins TRBV12-3 or TRBV12-4 to TRBJ2-5; D may be TRBD1 or TRBD2 (7 bases each). The CDR3 covers 14 residues. CDR3 loop: CASSWGQGGETQYS. CDR3 sequence (DNA): TGTGCCAGTAGTTGGGGCCAGGGGGGGGAGACCCAGTACTCC.

This clonotype was found once. Sequence at one end of the junction differs from germline and may be a read error. In DNA form, the CDR3 reads TGTACCAGCGAGAGAAACGTTCAGTACTTC. Protein sequence: CTSERNVQYF. The chain links TRBV6-2 or TRBV6-3 to TRBJ2-4; D is unclear. CDR3 length equals 10 residues. CDR1 and CDR2 from the germline V gene are MNHEY and SVGEGT.

Notes on this clonotype: At one end, the junction sequence differs from germline, possibly due to a read error. The CDR3 is CPSSPTSTDGELFF. Here the CDR3 DNA reads TGCCCCAGCAGCCCAACCAGTACGGACGGGGAGCTGTTTTTT. The chain uses TRBV5-1 and TRBJ2-2, with D uncertain. The CDR3 runs to 14 residues. CDR1 and CDR2 from the germline V gene are SGHRS and YFSETQ.

V is TRBV29-1 and J is TRBJ1-1, with D hard to call. CDR1 and CDR2 (germline): SQVTM, ANQGSEA. V was pared by 7 bases and J by 3 bases, with 21 bases between. The CDR3 contains 15 residues. The CDR3 sequence is CSGMTGGQTYTEAFF. Written as DNA, the CDR3 is TGCAGCGGCATGACCGGTGGGCAGACATACACTGAAGCTTTCTTT.

This clonotype occurred a few times. The J gene is TRBJ2-3, the V gene TRBV14; D may match TRBD1 or TRBD2 (5 bases each). Germline V CDR1 and CDR2: SGHDN, FVKESK. There are 15 residues in the CDR3. The V end lost 0 bases, the J end lost 10 bases, and 17 bases lay between the germline ends. CDR3 bases: TGTGCCAGCAGCCAAGATTCAGGGACCCCTGATCCGCAGTATTTT. It is translated as CASSQDSGTPDPQYF.